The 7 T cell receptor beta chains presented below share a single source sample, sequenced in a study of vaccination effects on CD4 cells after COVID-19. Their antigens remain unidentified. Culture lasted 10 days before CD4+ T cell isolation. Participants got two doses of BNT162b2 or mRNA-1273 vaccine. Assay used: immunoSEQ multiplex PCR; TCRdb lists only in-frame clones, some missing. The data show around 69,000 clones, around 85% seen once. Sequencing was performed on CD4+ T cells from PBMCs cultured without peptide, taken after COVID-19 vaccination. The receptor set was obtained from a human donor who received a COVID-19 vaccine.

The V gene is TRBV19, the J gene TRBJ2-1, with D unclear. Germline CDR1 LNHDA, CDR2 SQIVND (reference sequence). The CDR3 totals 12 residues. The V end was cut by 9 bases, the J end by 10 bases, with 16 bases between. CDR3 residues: CASAIPRMEQFF. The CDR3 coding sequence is TGTGCCAGCGCCATCCCAAGAATGGAGCAGTTCTTC.

CDR3 in amino acids: CASSFQANTEAFF. Here the CDR3 DNA reads TGTGCCAGCAGCTTCCAGGCGAACACTGAAGCTTTCTTT. The V and J genes are TRBV11-3 and TRBJ1-1; D gene uncertain. Trimming removed 3 bases at V and 1 base at J, with 6 bases between. The germline V gene has CDR1 SGHNT and CDR2 YENEEA. The CDR3 loop spans 13 amino acids.

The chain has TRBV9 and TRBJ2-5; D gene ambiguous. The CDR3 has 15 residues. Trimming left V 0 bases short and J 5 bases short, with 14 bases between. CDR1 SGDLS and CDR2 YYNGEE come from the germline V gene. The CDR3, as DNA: TGTGCCAGCAGCGTAGCCGGCGCCCCTGGGGAGACCCAGTACTTC. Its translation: CASSVAGAPGETQYF.

CDR3 protein: CASSLGGQNYYGYTF. CDR3 in DNA: TGTGCCAGCAGCTTGGGTGGACAAAACTACTATGGCTACACCTTC. V and J are TRBV5-5 and TRBJ1-2, with D maybe TRBD1 (5 bases). The germline V and J ends were trimmed by 0 bases and 3 bases, with 12 bases remaining between them. CDR3 length: 15 residues. Germline loops: CDR1 SGHKS, CDR2 YYEKEE (reference sequence).

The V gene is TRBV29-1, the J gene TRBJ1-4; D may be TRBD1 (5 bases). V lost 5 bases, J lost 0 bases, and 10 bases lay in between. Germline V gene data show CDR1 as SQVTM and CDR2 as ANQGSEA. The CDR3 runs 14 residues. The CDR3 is CSVPIGATNEKLFF. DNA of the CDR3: TGCAGCGTTCCCATAGGGGCAACTAATGAAAAACTGTTTTTT.

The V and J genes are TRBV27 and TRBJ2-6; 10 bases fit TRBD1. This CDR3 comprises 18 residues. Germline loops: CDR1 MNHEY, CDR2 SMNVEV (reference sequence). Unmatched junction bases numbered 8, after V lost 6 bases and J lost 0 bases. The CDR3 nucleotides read TGTGCCAGCAGGACACGACAGGGGGCTTACTCTGGGGCCAACGTCCTGACTTTC. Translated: CASRTRQGAYSGANVLTF.

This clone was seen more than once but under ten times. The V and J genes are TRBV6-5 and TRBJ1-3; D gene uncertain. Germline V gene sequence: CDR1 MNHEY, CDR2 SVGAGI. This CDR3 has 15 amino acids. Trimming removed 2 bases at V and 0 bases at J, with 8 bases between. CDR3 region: CASSYSAGSGNTIYF. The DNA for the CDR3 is TGTGCCAGCAGTTACAGCGCAGGCTCTGGAAACACCATATATTTT.